This passage covers 24 T cell receptor beta chains from one sample sequenced in a study of early T cells in non-severe SARS-CoV-2 infection. TCRdb fed the 5' RACE reads into MiXCR, producing one record per CDR3 protein. Of 35,000 to 50,000 distinct CDR3 sequences detected, about 25% appear once; the ten largest clones hold roughly 4.6%. The sample consisted of whole blood, taken at baseline. These receptors all come from an adult who was a healthcare worker with PCR-confirmed SARS-CoV-2 infection or an uninfected control (not recorded which).

This clonotype has only a few counts. V is TRBV5-6 and J is TRBJ1-1, with 9 bases fitting TRBD1. The V and J ends lost 4 bases and 5 bases, in that order; junction bases with no gene match: 3. CDR1 is SGHDT, CDR2 YYEEEE, per germline. The CDR3 runs 13 residues. The chain's CDR3 is CASSGGTGTEAFF. In DNA form, the CDR3 reads TGTGCCAGCAGCGGAGGGACAGGGACTGAAGCTTTCTTT. Looking up the rest from reference TRBV5-6 and TRBJ1-1 gives the full variable domain: DAGVTQSPTHLIKTRGQQVTLRCSPKSGHDTVSWYQQALGQGPQFIFQYYEEEERQRGNFPDRFSGHQFPNYSSELNVNALLLGDSALYLCASSGGTGTEAFFGQGTRLTVV.

This clonotype appeared a few times. V usage is TRBV20-1 and J usage is TRBJ2-7; D gene unclear. This CDR3 has 12 residues. Trimming took 6 bases from V and 5 from J, leaving 14 bases between them. Germline CDR1 reads DFQATT; CDR2 reads SNEGSKA (reference sequence). CDR3 residues: CSAVGRAHEQYF. As DNA, the CDR3 is TGCAGTGCCGTAGGTCGGGCTCACGAGCAGTACTTC.

This clonotype was seen a few times. This sequence joins TRBV27 and TRBJ1-5; possible D gene TRBD1, 6 bases. Trimming took 3 bases from V and 3 from J, leaving 15 bases between them. From germline, CDR1 is MNHEY and CDR2 SMNVEV (reference sequence). This CDR3 region has 16 residues. This CDR3 is CASSLSGTSPNQPQHF. The CDR3 bases are TGTGCCAGCAGTTTGTCCGGGACAAGCCCCAATCAGCCCCAGCATTTT.

The chain joins TRBV4-1 to TRBJ2-1, with unresolved D. This CDR3 comprises 16 residues. Trimming pared 0 bases from V and 7 bases from J, leaving 16 bases between. CDR1 MGHRA and CDR2 YSYEKL come from the germline V gene. CDR3 region: CASSQDSSAAENEQFF. CDR3 nucleotide sequence: TGCGCCAGCAGCCAAGATAGCAGCGCCGCGGAGAATGAGCAGTTCTTC.

The V gene is TRBV4-1, the J gene TRBJ1-5, with 7 positions matching TRBD1. The CDR3 runs 16 residues. Germline CDR1 MGHRA, CDR2 YSYEKL. J gave up 4 bases and V 0 bases, and 6 bases lay outside the gene matches. As DNA, the CDR3 is TGCGCCAGCAGCCAAGAACCCAGGGGGGAGAATCAGCCCCAGCATTTT. Translating it yields CASSQEPRGENQPQHF.

The sample holds a few counts of this clonotype. V usage is TRBV6-5 and J usage is TRBJ1-6; unclear D gene. Trimming cost V 2 bases and J 10 bases, with 6 bases left between them. The CDR3 is 12 amino acids. Looked up from germline, CDR1 is MNHEY and CDR2 is SVGAGI. The CDR3 bases are TGTGCCAGCAGTTACGGAGGGTCACCCCTCCACTTT. As protein: CASSYGGSPLHF.

The chain carries TRBV7-9 and TRBJ1-5; 10 bases map to TRBD1. Germline values: CDR1 SEHNR, CDR2 FQNEAQ (reference sequence). The CDR3 extends over 14 amino acids. The junction had 2 bases not matched to a gene; V was cut back by 5 bases and J by 4 bases. The CDR3 sequence is CASSQGQGNQPQHF. Written as DNA, the CDR3 is TGTGCCAGCAGCCAGGGACAGGGGAATCAGCCCCAGCATTTT.

This clonotype was seen many times. J is TRBJ2-5 and V is TRBV27, with D unclear. The CDR3 extends over 11 amino acids. Germline CDR1 reads MNHEY; CDR2 reads SMNVEV (reference sequence). V dropped 3 bases and J dropped 6 bases, with 5 bases sitting between them. CDR3 sequence: CASSFGQTQYF. The CDR3 nucleotides are TGTGCCAGCAGTTTCGGGCAGACCCAGTACTTC.

The chain couples TRBV3-1 to TRBJ2-7, with D unclear. CDR1 is LGHDT, CDR2 YNNKEL, per germline (reference sequence). This CDR3 comprises 15 residues. The V end lost 2 bases, the J end lost 0 bases, and 11 bases lay between the germline ends. CDR3 in amino acids: CASSQLGKSSYEQYF. The DNA of the CDR3 is TGTGCCAGCAGCCAACTAGGGAAGAGCTCCTACGAGCAGTACTTC.

The table lists this clonotype with a few counts. This chain links TRBV7-3 with TRBJ2-5; D ambiguous. Trimming removed 0 bases from V and 0 bases from J, with 2 bases in between. Germline CDR1 reads SGHTA; CDR2 reads FQGTGA. This CDR3 has 13 amino acids. In DNA, the CDR3 is TGTGCCAGCAGCTTAACGGACCAAGAGACCCAGTACTTC. Protein sequence: CASSLTDQETQYF.

V gene TRBV11-2 combines with J gene TRBJ1-1; no clear D gene. The CDR3 covers 11 residues. The germline V and J ends were trimmed by 3 bases and 5 bases, with 4 bases remaining between them. The germline V gene encodes CDR1 SGHAT and CDR2 FQNNGV. Written as DNA, the CDR3 is TGTGCCAGCAGCTTGGAGACTGAAGCTTTCTTT. Its protein product is CASSLETEAFF.

The gene calls are TRBV6-2 or TRBV6-3 and TRBJ2-1, with D hard to call. CDR1 is MNHEY, CDR2 SVGEGT, per germline. The CDR3 is made up of 15 amino acids. Trimming took off 2 bases at V and 9 bases at J, with 17 bases between the two ends. CDR3 DNA sequence: TGTGCCAGCAGTTACCCGAATACCTATGTCGTTGAGCAGTTCTTC. Its protein is CASSYPNTYVVEQFF.

The chain is built from TRBV19 and TRBJ2-3; perhaps TRBD1 as D (6 bases). The V and J ends lost 1 base and 0 bases respectively, with 11 bases between them. In germline, CDR1 is LNHDA, CDR2 SQIVND (reference sequence). CDR3 length equals 16 residues. The CDR3 nucleotides read TGTGCCAGTAGTATAGGAGGGGGAGATAGCACAGATACGCAGTATTTT. As protein: CASSIGGGDSTDTQYF.

There are a few counts of this clonotype. CDR3 bases: TGTGCCAGCAGCGGTCCGGAGAGCTCCTACGAGCAGTACTTC. Translating gives CASSGPESSYEQYF. The chain employs TRBV13 and TRBJ2-7; no clear D gene. Germline CDR1 reads PRHDT; CDR2 reads FYEKMQ (reference sequence). This CDR3 is 14 amino acids long. With 5 bases removed from V and 0 bases from J, the gap between germline ends came to 11 bases.

This clonotype has only a few counts. The chain links TRBV7-3 to TRBJ2-7; D call uncertain. V lost 5 bases and J 7 bases, leaving 12 bases between the germline ends. The length of the CDR3 is 12 residues. Per the germline V gene, CDR1 is SGHTA and CDR2 is FQGTGA. CDR3: CASSTESGEQYF. The DNA of the CDR3 is TGTGCCAGCAGCACAGAGAGTGGGGAGCAGTACTTC.

The rearrangement joins TRBV7-6 to TRBJ2-1; no definite D call. With 4 bases removed from V and 6 bases from J, the gap between germline ends came to 19 bases. Germline values: CDR1 SGHVS, CDR2 FNYEAQ. The CDR3 has 16 residues. CDR3 DNA sequence: TGTGCCAGCAGCTATTCGAGGACGAAATTAGTCAATGAGCAGTTCTTC. It codes for CASSYSRTKLVNEQFF.

This clonotype was picked up many times. The V gene is TRBV7-8, the J gene TRBJ2-3; D unresolved. The V and J ends lost 7 bases and 1 base respectively, with 15 bases between them. This CDR3 is built from 15 residues. Germline V gene data show CDR1 as SGHVS and CDR2 as FQNEAQ. The CDR3 loop reads CASNGFGGRTDTQYF. The CDR3 bases are TGTGCCAGCAATGGATTTGGCGGCCGCACAGATACGCAGTATTTT.

This clonotype was detected only a few times. The genes are TRBV4-3 and TRBJ1-3, with no clear D. Germline CDR1 reads LGHNA; CDR2 reads YSLEER. This CDR3 has 17 amino acids. Trimming removed 4 bases at V and 0 bases at J, with 16 bases between. The CDR3 is CASSPVIGRGSGNTIYF. DNA for the CDR3: TGCGCCAGCAGCCCCGTGATAGGGCGGGGCTCTGGAAACACCATATATTTT.

The DNA of the CDR3 is TGTGCCAGCAGCAGCGGGACAGCTGGAAACACCATATATTTT. Its translation: CASSSGTAGNTIYF. The V gene is TRBV7-9, the J gene TRBJ1-3; 7 bases map to TRBD1. Germline lookup yields CDR1 SEHNR and CDR2 FQNEAQ (reference sequence). This CDR3 has 14 residues. V was clipped by 5 bases and J by 2 bases; unmatched bases: 3.

The V call is TRBV5-4, the J call TRBJ1-2, with unresolved D. Germline loops: CDR1 SGHNT, CDR2 YYREEE (reference sequence). V was pared by 3 bases and J by 10 bases, with 13 bases between. The CDR3 loop spans 12 amino acids. CDR3 residues: CASSWEREVYTF. The DNA for the CDR3 is TGTGCCAGCAGCTGGGAACGGGAGGTCTACACCTTC.

Ten or more counts support this clonotype. V gene TRBV7-8 combines with J gene TRBJ1-2; unclear D gene. Germline CDR1 and CDR2: SGHVS and FQNEAQ. The CDR3 runs to 14 residues. The V gene lost 4 bases and the J gene lost 8 bases, with 17 bases spanning the gap. This chain's CDR3 is CASSSRTAGWGYTF. CDR3 sequence (DNA): TGTGCCAGCAGCTCTCGGACGGCCGGCTGGGGCTACACCTTC.

The chain employs TRBV7-2 and TRBJ2-3; 14 bases map to TRBD2. Germline V gives CDR1 SGHTA, CDR2 FQGNSA. The CDR3 runs 15 residues. V was clipped by 6 bases and J by 7 bases; unmatched bases: 6. The CDR3 spells CASRPTSGGGYTQYF. CDR3 coding DNA: TGTGCCAGCAGGCCGACTAGCGGGGGGGGTTATACGCAGTATTTT.

This clonotype was observed a few times. The rearrangement joins TRBV4-2 to TRBJ2-3; perhaps TRBD2 as D (6 bases). CDR3 length: 18 amino acids. CDR1 and CDR2 (germline): LGHNA, YNFKEQ. V gave up 3 bases and J gave up 1 base, with 20 bases separating them. The chain's CDR3 is CASSHPGRERWGTDTQYF. The CDR3 coding sequence is TGTGCCAGCAGCCATCCGGGACGGGAGCGGTGGGGCACAGATACGCAGTATTTT.

V usage is TRBV10-3 and J usage is TRBJ1-5, with 9 bases lining up with TRBD1. Germline V CDR1 and CDR2: ENHRY, SYGVKD. The J segment lost 5 bases and the V segment lost 7 bases, leaving 6 bases of the junction unmatched. The CDR3 totals 14 residues. CDR3 bases: TGTGCCATCAATGGGGGACAGGGCGATCAGCCCCAGCATTTT. It yields the protein CAINGGQGDQPQHF.